Shown below are 25 T cell receptor beta chains from a single sample sequenced in a study of T cells expressing NK-cell markers. TCRdb re-called the 5' RACE reads and gives one entry per CDR3 protein, without DNA. This sample's clone table lists about 550,000 distinct CDR3 sequences. What was sequenced was blood T cells: a sorted CD56 or NKG2C T cell subset, CD4+ or CD8+ T cells, or bulk PBMC T cells (not recorded which). These receptors were obtained from a man in his late teens or twenties in good health.

The chain carries TRBV7-2 and TRBJ2-3. Germline CDR1 is SGHTA and CDR2 is FQGNSA. This CDR3 has 12 residues. Here the CDR3 reads CASSFGDGLQYF. The full variable domain, its missing parts supplied by reference TRBV7-2 and TRBJ2-3, is GAGVSQSPSNKVTEKGKDVELRCDPISGHTALYWYRQSLGQGLEFLIYFQGNSAPDKSGLPSDRFSAERTGGSVSTLTIQRTQQEDSAVYLCASSFGDGLQYFGPGTRLTVL.

The chain has TRBV30 and TRBJ2-3; the D call from TCRdb, TRBD2, cannot be confirmed without DNA. Germline V gene lookup returns CDR1 GTSNPN and CDR2 SVGIG (reference sequence). The CDR3 is 14 amino acids. CDR3 region: CAWRVAAGTDTQYF.

The gene calls are TRBV6-5 and TRBJ2-3; without DNA, the TCRdb call of TRBD2 cannot be checked. CDR3 size: 12 residues. CDR1 is MNHEY, CDR2 SVGAGI, per germline. The CDR3 sequence: CASSRDWSTQYF.

This chain links TRBV10-3 with TRBJ2-5; TCRdb outputs TRBD1, but without DNA this stays unchecked. Germline V CDR1 and CDR2: ENHRY, SYGVKD. This CDR3 is 14 amino acids long. The CDR3 loop reads CAINQGGSGETQYF.

The chain couples TRBV6-5 to TRBJ2-1; TCRdb's D call of TRBD1 is untestable without DNA. The CDR3 is 15 residues long. Germline values: CDR1 MNHEY, CDR2 SVGAGI. This CDR3 reads CASSRRDRKNNEQFF.

V usage is TRBV4-1 and J usage is TRBJ1-2. CDR3 length equals 12 residues. CDR1 MGHRA and CDR2 YSYEKL come from the germline V gene. The CDR3 sequence: CASSQVRGGYTF.

This chain's CDR3 is CASSALAGGQADTQYF. The chain combines TRBV28 with TRBJ2-3; TCRdb's D gene call, TRBD2, goes unchecked for lack of DNA. CDR3 length equals 16 residues. Germline values: CDR1 MDHEN, CDR2 SYDVKM.

The chain links TRBV30 to TRBJ2-3; without DNA, the TCRdb call of TRBD1 cannot be checked. This CDR3 is 15 amino acids long. Germline lookup yields CDR1 GTSNPN and CDR2 SVGIG (reference sequence). The CDR3 is CAWSKGPWGTDTQYF.

The V and J genes are TRBV12-3 or TRBV12-4 and TRBJ2-2; TCRdb gives TRBD1 as the D gene, but with no DNA this cannot be confirmed. The CDR3 is 15 amino acids. The CDR3 here is CASSSHVGDTGELFF.

This sequence joins TRBV5-1 and TRBJ2-7; without DNA, the TCRdb call of TRBD1 cannot be checked. Germline V gives CDR1 SGHRS, CDR2 YFSETQ. The CDR3 is made up of 15 amino acids. The CDR3 loop reads CASSLGQGPFGEQYF. Based on the CDR3 plus reference TRBV5-1 and TRBJ2-7, the full variable domain is KAGVTQTPRYLIKTRGQQVTLSCSPISGHRSVSWYQQTPGQGLQFLFEYFSETQRNKGNFPGRFSGRQFSNSRSEMNVSTLELGDSALYLCASSLGQGPFGEQYFGPGTRLTVT.

This chain connects TRBV7-9 to TRBJ2-7; TCRdb returns TRBD2, unconfirmable since there is no DNA. This CDR3 has 15 amino acids. Per germline, CDR1 SEHNR and CDR2 FQNEAQ (reference sequence). This CDR3 reads CASSPSGEPHYEQYF.

The chain couples TRBV6-1 to TRBJ1-5; TCRdb designates TRBD1, a call that cannot be tested without DNA. Germline CDR1 and CDR2: MNHNS and SASEGT. CDR3 length: 14 amino acids. Here the CDR3 reads CASSRGETGSPQHF.

The CDR3 reads CASRDRPTGSYNEQFF. The V gene is TRBV12-3 or TRBV12-4, the J gene TRBJ2-1. The CDR3 has 16 amino acids.

The chain's CDR3 is CASSSRARTGELFF. V gene TRBV12-3 or TRBV12-4 combines with J gene TRBJ2-2. CDR3 size: 14 residues.

The gene calls are TRBV4-2 and TRBJ1-5; TCRdb outputs TRBD1, but without DNA this stays unchecked. CDR1 is LGHNA and CDR2 is YNFKEQ in the germline V gene. The CDR3 is 17 amino acids. The CDR3 is CASSQAQGFGSNQPQHF.

The chain employs TRBV11-2 and TRBJ2-1. Germline V lookup: CDR1 SGHAT, CDR2 FQNNGV. The CDR3 loop spans 14 amino acids. The CDR3 protein is CASSWGLTDNEQFF.

V is TRBV5-5 and J is TRBJ1-6. This CDR3 comprises 13 residues. Germline-derived CDR1 and CDR2 are SGHKS and YYEKEE (reference sequence). CDR3 region: CASSSKPDSPLHF.

V gene TRBV7-7 combines with J gene TRBJ2-5. Germline lookup yields CDR1 SSHAT and CDR2 FNYEAQ (reference sequence). The CDR3 contains 13 residues. CDR3 sequence reads: CASSPNPQETQYF.

The chain combines TRBV6-1 with TRBJ2-2; without DNA, the TCRdb call of TRBD1 cannot be checked. There are 14 residues in the CDR3. Germline lookup yields CDR1 MNHNS and CDR2 SASEGT. The CDR3: CANGPGVLTGELFF.

V gene TRBV25-1 combines with J gene TRBJ2-7; with no DNA, the TCRdb D assignment of TRBD2 cannot be verified. Per the germline V gene, CDR1 is MGHDK and CDR2 is SYGVNS. The CDR3 loop spans 11 amino acids. The CDR3 protein is CASSEAGEQYF.

The chain carries TRBV5-1 and TRBJ1-1; TCRdb gives TRBD1 as the D gene, but with no DNA this cannot be confirmed. The CDR3 covers 15 residues. Germline assignment: CDR1 SGHRS and CDR2 YFSETQ. This chain's CDR3 is CASSTGEMGGTEAFF.

The chain carries TRBV29-1 and TRBJ2-3; with no DNA, the TCRdb D assignment of TRBD2 cannot be verified. This CDR3 contains 16 residues. The germline V gene has CDR1 SQVTM and CDR2 ANQGSEA. The CDR3 reads CSALPRKWVSTDTQYF.

The CDR3 reads CATSDVSEATGELFF. The rearrangement joins TRBV24-1 to TRBJ2-2. CDR1 KGHDR and CDR2 SFDVKD come from the germline V gene. This CDR3 has 15 amino acids.

The chain's CDR3 is CASSLEGLAYYNEQFF. The chain employs TRBV7-6 and TRBJ2-1; TCRdb reports TRBD2, a call that lacks DNA to check it against. CDR1 and CDR2 from the germline V gene are SGHVS and FNYEAQ. CDR3 size: 16 residues.

The genes are TRBV11-2 and TRBJ2-1. Per the germline V gene, CDR1 is SGHAT and CDR2 is FQNNGV. The CDR3 covers 12 residues. This chain's CDR3 is CASSLAAHEQFF.